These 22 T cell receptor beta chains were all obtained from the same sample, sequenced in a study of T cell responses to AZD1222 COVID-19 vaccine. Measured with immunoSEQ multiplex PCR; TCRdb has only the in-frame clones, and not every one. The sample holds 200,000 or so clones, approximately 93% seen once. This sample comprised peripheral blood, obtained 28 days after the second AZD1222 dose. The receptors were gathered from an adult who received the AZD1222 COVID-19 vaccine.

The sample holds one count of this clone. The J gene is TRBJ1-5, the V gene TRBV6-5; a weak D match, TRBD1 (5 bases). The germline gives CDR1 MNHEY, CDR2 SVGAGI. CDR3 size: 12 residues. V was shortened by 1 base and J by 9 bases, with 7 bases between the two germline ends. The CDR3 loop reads CASSYFGGPQHF. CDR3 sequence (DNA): TGTGCCAGCAGTTACTTTGGGGGGCCCCAGCATTTT.

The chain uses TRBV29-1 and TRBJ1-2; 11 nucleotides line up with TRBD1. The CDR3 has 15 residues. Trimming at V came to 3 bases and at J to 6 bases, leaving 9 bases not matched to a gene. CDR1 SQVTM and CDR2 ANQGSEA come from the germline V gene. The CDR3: CSVELGRGQGDGYTF. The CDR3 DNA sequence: TGCAGCGTTGAGCTTGGGCGGGGACAGGGGGATGGCTACACCTTC.

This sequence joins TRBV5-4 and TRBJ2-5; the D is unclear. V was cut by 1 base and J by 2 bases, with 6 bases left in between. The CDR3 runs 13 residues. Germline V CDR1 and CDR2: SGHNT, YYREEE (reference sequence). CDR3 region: CASSLRIQETQYF. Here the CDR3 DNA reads TGTGCCAGCAGCTTGCGGATTCAAGAGACCCAGTACTTC.

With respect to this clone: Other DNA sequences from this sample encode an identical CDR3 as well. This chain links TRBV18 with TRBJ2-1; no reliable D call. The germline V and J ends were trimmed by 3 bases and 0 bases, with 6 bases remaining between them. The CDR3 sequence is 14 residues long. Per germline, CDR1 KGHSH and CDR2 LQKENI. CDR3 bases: TGTGCCAGCTCACCGAGCTCCTCCTACAATGAGCAGTTCTTC. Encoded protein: CASSPSSSYNEQFF.

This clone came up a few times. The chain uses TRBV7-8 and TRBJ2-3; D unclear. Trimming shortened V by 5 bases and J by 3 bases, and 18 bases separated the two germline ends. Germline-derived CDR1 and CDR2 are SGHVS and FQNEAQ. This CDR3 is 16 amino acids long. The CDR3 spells CASSPALRLGTDTQYF. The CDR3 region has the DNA TGTGCCAGCAGCCCCGCGTTGCGGCTTGGAACAGATACGCAGTATTTT.

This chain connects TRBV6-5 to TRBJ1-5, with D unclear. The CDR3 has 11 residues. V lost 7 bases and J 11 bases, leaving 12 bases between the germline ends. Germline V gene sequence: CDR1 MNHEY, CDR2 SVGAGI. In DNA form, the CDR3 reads TGTGCCAGCACCGACGCACGGGCCCAGCATTTT. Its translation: CASTDARAQHF.

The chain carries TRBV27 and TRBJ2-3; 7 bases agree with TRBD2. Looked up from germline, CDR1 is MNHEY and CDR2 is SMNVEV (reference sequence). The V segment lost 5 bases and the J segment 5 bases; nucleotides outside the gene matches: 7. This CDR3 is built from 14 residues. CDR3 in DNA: TGTGCCAGCAGTCCTCGGACTAGGGAAGATACGCAGTATTTT. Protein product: CASSPRTREDTQYF.

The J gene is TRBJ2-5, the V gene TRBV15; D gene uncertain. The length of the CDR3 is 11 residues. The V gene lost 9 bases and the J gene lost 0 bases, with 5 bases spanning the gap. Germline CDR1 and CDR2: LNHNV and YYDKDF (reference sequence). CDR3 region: CATRHQETQYF. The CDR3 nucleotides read TGTGCCACTCGACACCAAGAGACCCAGTACTTC.

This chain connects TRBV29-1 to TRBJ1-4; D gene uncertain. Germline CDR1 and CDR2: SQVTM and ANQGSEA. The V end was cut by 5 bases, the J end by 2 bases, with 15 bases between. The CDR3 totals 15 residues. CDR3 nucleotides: TGCAGCGTTACCGTTGCTTGGGCGACTAATGAAAAACTGTTTTTT. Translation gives CSVTVAWATNEKLFF.

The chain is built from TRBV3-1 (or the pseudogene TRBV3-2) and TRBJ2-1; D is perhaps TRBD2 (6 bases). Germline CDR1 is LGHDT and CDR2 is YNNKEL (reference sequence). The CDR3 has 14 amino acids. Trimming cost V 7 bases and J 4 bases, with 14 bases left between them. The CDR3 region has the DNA TGTGCCAGCAATGAGTGGGGGGAATACAATGAGCAGTTCTTC. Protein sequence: CASNEWGEYNEQFF.

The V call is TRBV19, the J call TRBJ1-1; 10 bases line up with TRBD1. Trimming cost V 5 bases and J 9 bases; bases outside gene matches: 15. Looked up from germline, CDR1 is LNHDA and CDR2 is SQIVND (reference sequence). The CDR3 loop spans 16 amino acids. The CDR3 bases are TGTGCCAGTAGTCCCCTCCCTGGGGACAGGGGAAGAAAAGCTTTCTTT. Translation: CASSPLPGDRGRKAFF.

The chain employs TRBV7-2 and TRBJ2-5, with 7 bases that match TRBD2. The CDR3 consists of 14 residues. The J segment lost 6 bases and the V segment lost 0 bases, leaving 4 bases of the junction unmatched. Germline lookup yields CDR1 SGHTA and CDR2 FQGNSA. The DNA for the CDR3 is TGTGCCAGCAGCTTAGCGCGGGAGAGGCAGACCCAGTACTTC. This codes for CASSLARERQTQYF.

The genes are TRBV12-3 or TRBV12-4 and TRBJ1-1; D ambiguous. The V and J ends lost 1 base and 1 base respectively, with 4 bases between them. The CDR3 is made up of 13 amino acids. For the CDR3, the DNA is TGTGCCAGCAGTTTAGAACAGAACACTGAAGCTTTCTTT. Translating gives CASSLEQNTEAFF.

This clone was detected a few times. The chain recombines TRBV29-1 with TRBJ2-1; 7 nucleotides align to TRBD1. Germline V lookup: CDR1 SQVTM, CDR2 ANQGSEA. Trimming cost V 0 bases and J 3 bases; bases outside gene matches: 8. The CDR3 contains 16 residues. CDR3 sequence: CSVEELTGAGYNEQFF. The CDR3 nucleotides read TGCAGCGTTGAAGAATTAACAGGGGCGGGCTACAATGAGCAGTTCTTC.

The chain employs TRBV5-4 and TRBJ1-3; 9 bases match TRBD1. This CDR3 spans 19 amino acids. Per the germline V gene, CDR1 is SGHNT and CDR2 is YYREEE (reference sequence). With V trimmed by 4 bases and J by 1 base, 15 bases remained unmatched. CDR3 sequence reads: CASSPLPGRTGASGNTIYF. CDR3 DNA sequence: TGTGCCAGCAGCCCCCTTCCTGGCCGGACAGGGGCTTCTGGAAACACCATATATTTT.

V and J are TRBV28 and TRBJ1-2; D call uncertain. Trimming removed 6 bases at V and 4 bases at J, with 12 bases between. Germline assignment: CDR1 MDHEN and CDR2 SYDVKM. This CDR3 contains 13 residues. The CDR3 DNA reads TGTGCCAGCAGGACCGACAACTTCTATGGCTACACCTTC. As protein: CASRTDNFYGYTF.

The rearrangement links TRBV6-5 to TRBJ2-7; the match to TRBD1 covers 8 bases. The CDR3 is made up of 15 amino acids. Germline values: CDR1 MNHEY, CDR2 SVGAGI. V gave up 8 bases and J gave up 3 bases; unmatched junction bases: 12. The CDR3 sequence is CASLTPPDRGYEQYF. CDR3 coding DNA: TGTGCCAGCCTTACCCCCCCTGACAGGGGCTACGAGCAGTACTTC.

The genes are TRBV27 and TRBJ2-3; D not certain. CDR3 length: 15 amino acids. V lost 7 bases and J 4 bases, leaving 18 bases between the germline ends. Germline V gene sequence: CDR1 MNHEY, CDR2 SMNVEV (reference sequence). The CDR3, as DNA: TGTGCCAGCACTCAATCCAACCCTAGGGCAGATACGCAGTATTTT. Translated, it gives CASTQSNPRADTQYF.

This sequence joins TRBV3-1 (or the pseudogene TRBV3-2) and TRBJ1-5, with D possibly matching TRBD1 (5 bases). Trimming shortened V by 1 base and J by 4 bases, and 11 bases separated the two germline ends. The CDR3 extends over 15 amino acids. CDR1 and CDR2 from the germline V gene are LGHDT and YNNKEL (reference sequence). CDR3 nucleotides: TGTGCCAGCAGCCAAGGGGGGGACGGTAATCAGCCCCAGCATTTT. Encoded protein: CASSQGGDGNQPQHF.

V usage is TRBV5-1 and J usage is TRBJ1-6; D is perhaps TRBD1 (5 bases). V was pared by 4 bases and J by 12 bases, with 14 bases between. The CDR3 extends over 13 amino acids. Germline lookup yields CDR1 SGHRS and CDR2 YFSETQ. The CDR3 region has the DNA TGCGCCAGCAGCGCCGAGGGGAGCCTACCCCTCCACTTT. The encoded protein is CASSAEGSLPLHF.

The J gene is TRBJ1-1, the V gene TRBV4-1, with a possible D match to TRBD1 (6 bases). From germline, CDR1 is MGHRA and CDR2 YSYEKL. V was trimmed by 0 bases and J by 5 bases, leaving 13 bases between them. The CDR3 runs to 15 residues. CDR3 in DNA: TGCGCCAGCAGCCAAGATGGCGGCAGGGGAACTGAAGCTTTCTTT. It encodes CASSQDGGRGTEAFF.

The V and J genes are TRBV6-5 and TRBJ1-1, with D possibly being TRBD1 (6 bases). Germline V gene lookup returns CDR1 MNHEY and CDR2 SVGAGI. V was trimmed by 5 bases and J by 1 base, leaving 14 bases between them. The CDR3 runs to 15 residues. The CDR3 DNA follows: TGTGCCAGCAGTATTCAGGGGAATACGAACACTGAAGCTTTCTTT. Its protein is CASSIQGNTNTEAFF.